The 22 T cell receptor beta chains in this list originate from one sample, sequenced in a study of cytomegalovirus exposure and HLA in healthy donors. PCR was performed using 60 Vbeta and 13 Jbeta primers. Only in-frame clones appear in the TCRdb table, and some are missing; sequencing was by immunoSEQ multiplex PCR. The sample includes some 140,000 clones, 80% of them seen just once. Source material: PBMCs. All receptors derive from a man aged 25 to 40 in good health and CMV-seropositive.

CDR3 residues: CASSINRGPNYGYTF. As DNA, the CDR3 is TGTGCCAGCAGTATAAACAGGGGGCCCAACTATGGCTACACCTTC. V usage is TRBV28 and J usage is TRBJ1-2, with 9 nucleotides matching TRBD1. The CDR3 runs 15 residues. Germline-derived CDR1 and CDR2 are MDHEN and SYDVKM. V lost 5 bases and J lost 2; bases outside the gene matches: 6.

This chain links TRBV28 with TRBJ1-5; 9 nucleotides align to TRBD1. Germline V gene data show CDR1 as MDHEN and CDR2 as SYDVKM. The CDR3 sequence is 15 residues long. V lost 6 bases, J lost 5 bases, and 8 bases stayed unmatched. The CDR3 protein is CASRPRQGVYQPQHF. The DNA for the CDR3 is TGTGCCAGCAGACCAAGACAGGGGGTCTATCAGCCCCAGCATTTT.

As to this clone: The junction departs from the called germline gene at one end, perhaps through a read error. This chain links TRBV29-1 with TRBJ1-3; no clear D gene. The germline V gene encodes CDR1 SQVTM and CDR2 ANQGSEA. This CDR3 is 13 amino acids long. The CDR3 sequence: CSAEEYSGNTIYF. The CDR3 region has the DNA TGCAGCGCTGAAGAGTACTCTGGAAACACCATATATTTT.

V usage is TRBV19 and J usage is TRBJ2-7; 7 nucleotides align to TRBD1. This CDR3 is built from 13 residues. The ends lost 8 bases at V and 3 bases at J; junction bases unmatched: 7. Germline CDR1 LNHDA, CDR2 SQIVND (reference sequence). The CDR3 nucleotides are TGTGCCAGTTGTCCGGGACAGAACTACGAGCAGTACTTC. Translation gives CASCPGQNYEQYF.

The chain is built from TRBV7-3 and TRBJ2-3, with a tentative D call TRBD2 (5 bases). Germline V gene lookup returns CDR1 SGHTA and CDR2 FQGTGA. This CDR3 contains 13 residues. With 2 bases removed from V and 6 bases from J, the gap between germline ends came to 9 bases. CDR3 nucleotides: TGTGCCAGCAGCTTAGGCAGAGGGGATACGCAGTATTTT. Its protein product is CASSLGRGDTQYF.

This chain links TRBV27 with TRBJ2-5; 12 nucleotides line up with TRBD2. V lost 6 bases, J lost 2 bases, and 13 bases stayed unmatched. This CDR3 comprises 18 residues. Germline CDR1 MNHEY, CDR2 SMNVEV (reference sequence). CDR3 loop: CASSLGLAGGPGQETQYF. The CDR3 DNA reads TGTGCCAGCAGCCTCGGGCTAGCGGGAGGGCCTGGGCAAGAGACCCAGTACTTC.

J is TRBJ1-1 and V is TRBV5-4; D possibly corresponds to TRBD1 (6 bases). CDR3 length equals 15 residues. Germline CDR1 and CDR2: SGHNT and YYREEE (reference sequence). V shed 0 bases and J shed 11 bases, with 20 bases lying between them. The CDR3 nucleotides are TGTGCCAGCAGCTTGGCCGGGGGGGGCCGTGGTAGGGCTTTCTTT. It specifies CASSLAGGGRGRAFF.

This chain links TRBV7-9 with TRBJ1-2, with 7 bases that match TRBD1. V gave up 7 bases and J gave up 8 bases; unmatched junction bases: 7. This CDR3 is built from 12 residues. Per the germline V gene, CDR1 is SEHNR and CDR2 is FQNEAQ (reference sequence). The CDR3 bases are TGTGCCAGCACCGCAGGGGGGAGAGGCTACACCTTC. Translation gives CASTAGGRGYTF.

In nucleotides, the CDR3 is TGCGCCGGATCCTTAAAGAGGGACAGGGGTTCCTACGAGCAGTACTTC. It specifies CAGSLKRDRGSYEQYF. The chain joins TRBV10-1 to TRBJ2-7; the match to TRBD1 covers 10 bases. V was clipped by 11 bases and J by 1 base; unmatched bases: 14. CDR1 and CDR2 from the germline V gene are WNHNN and SYGVQD (reference sequence). This CDR3 is built from 16 residues.

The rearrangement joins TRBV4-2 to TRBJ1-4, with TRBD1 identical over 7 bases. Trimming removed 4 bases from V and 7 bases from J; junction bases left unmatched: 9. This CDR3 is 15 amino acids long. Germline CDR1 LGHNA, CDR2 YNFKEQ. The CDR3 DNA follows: TGTGCCAGCAGCCCCTCAGGGGGGAGAGTTGAAAAACTGTTTTTT. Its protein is CASSPSGGRVEKLFF.

For the CDR3, the DNA is TGTGCCAGCAGCCCCGGGGGGCCTCAGCCCCAGCATTTT. As protein: CASSPGGPQPQHF. The rearrangement links TRBV7-2 to TRBJ1-5; D possibly corresponds to TRBD1 (6 bases). CDR3 length: 13 amino acids. The V and J ends lost 5 bases and 6 bases respectively, with 11 bases between them. Germline V lookup: CDR1 SGHTA, CDR2 FQGNSA.

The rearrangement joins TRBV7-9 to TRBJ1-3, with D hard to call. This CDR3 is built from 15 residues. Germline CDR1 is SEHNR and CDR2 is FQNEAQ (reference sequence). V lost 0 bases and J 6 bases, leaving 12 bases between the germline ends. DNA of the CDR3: TGTGCCAGCAGCTTAGCTCGGGAACAATCAAACACCATATATTTT. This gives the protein CASSLAREQSNTIYF.

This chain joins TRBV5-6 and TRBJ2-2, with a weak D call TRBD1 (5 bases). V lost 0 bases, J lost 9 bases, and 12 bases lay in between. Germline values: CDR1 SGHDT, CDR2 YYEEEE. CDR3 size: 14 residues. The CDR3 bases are TGTGCCAGCAGCTTGGCCAGGGCACACCGGGAGCTGTTTTTT. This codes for CASSLARAHRELFF. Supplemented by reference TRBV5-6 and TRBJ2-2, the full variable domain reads DAGVTQSPTHLIKTRGQQVTLRCSPKSGHDTVSWYQQALGQGPQFIFQYYEEEERQRGNFPDRFSGHQFPNYSSELNVNALLLGDSALYLCASSLARAHRELFFGEGSRLTVL.

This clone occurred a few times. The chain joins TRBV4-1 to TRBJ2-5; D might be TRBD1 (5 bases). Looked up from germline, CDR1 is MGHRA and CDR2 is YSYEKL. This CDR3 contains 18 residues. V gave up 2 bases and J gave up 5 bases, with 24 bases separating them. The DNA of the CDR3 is TGCGCCAGCAGCCAATATATCATGACAGCTGTAGTAGAGGAGACCCAGTACTTC. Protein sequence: CASSQYIMTAVVEETQYF.

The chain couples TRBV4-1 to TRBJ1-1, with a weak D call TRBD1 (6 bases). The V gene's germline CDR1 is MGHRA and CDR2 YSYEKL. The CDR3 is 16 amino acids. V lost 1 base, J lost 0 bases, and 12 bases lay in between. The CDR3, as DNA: TGCGCCAGCAGCCAAGGAAGGAACAGGGTGAACACTGAAGCTTTCTTT. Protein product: CASSQGRNRVNTEAFF.

Written as DNA, the CDR3 is TGCGCCAGCAGATTTTATCTGTCACTCTCCTACGAGCAGTACTTC. Amino acids: CASRFYLSLSYEQYF. The rearrangement joins TRBV5-1 to TRBJ2-7, with D uncertain. CDR3 size: 15 residues. Germline CDR1 is SGHRS and CDR2 is YFSETQ. The V end lost 5 bases, the J end lost 0 bases, and 15 bases lay between the germline ends.

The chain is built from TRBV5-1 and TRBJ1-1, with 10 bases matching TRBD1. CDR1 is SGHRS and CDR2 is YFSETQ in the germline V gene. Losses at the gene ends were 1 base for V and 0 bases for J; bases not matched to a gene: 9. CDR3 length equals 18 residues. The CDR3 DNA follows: TGCGCCAGCAGCTTGTCCGAGACAGGGGGCTTTCTGAACACTGAAGCTTTCTTT. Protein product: CASSLSETGGFLNTEAFF.

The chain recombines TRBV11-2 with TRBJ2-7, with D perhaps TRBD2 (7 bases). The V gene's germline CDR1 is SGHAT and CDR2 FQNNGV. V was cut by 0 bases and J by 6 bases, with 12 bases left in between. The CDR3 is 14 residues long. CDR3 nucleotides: TGTGCCAGCAGCTTAGATTTACGGGGGGCCGAGCAGTACTTC. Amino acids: CASSLDLRGAEQYF. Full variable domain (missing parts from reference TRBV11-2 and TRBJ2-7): EAGVAQSPRYKIIEKRQSVAFWCNPISGHATLYWYQQILGQGPKLLIQFQNNGVVDDSQLPKDRFSAERLKGVDSTLKIQPAKLEDSAVYLCASSLDLRGAEQYFGPGTRLTVT.

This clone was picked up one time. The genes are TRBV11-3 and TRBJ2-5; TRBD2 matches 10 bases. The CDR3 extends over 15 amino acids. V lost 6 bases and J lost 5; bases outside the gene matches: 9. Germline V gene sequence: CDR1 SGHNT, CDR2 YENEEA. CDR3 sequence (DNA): TGTGCCAGCAGTCAATCTAGCGGGAGTGGGGAGACCCAGTACTTC. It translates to CASSQSSGSGETQYF.

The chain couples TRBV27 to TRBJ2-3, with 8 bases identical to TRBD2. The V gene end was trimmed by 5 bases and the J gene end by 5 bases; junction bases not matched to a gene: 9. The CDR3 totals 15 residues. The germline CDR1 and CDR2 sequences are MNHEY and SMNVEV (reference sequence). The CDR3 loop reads CASSPGLAIRDTQYF. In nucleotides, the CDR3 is TGTGCCAGCAGTCCCGGACTAGCAATAAGAGATACGCAGTATTTT.

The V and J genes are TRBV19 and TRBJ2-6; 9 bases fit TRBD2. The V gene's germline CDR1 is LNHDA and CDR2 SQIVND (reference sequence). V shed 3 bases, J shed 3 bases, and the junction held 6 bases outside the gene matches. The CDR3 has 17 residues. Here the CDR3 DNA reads TGTGCCAGTAGTATCAGACTAGCGGTGGGTGGGGCCAACGTCCTGACTTTC. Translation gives CASSIRLAVGGANVLTF.

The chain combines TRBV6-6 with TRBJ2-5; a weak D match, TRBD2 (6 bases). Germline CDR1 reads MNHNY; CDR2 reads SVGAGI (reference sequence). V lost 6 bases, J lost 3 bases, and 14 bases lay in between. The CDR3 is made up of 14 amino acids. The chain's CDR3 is CASRTTGGKETQYF. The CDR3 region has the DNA TGTGCCAGCAGAACAACAGGAGGGAAAGAGACCCAGTACTTC.